This paragraph covers one TCR beta chain sequence. This sample is drawn from a study of blood T cell repertoires in COVID-19. Study-wide context: Sites in the United States, Italy and Spain provided acute and convalescent COVID-19 samples.

Germline V CDR1 and CDR2: MNHEY, SVGAGI. The CDR3 is 14 residues long. Trimming left V 2 bases short and J 6 bases short, with 13 bases between. Only in-frame clones appear in the TCRdb table, and some are missing; sequencing was by immunoSEQ multiplex PCR. The sample consists of over 11,000 clones, less than 95% of them appearing once. The chain joins TRBV6-5 to TRBJ1-1; TRBD1 is a possible D gene (5 bases). The sequenced sample consisted of peripheral blood. The sequence derives from a human donor in a cohort sampled during active COVID-19. This CDR3 reads CASSYTGAGAEAFF. CDR3 in DNA: TGTGCCAGCAGTTACACTGGGGCTGGGGCTGAAGCTTTCTTT.